The rows below give T cell receptor beta chains drawn from one sample of a study of CD8+ T cells in alopecia areata. The assay was immunoSEQ multiplex PCR, and TCRdb's table has in-frame clones only and misses some. The table has 110,000 or so clones, roughly 69% seen once. The specimen sequenced was CD4+ T cells sorted from blood. The receptors come from a human donor in good health. CDR3s include the opening cysteine and the closing phenylalanine or tryptophan. Fields, in order: clone size, D gene, V gene, J gene, CDR3 protein, CDR3 DNA. D genes are given only for firm matches. Clone size, where shown, is once, few, many, or a class for clones that have expanded.

-	-	TRBV13	TRBJ2-4	CASSLTGRDIQYF	TGTGCCAGCAGCTTAACGGGCAGGGACATTCAGTACTTC
-	-	TRBV18	TRBJ2-7	CASSQQVRGGEQYF	TGTGCCAGCTCACAACAGGTACGGGGCGGCGAGCAGTACTTC
-	-	TRBV5-6	TRBJ1-2	CASRRAGQNYGYTF	TGTGCCAGCAGGCGCGCGGGGCAAAACTATGGCTACACCTTC
few	-	TRBV29-1	TRBJ2-1	CSVGNNEQFF	TGCAGCGTGGGGAACAATGAGCAGTTCTTC
-	-	TRBV29-1	TRBJ2-5	CSVHDSLQETQYF	TGCAGCGTTCATGACTCGCTCCAAGAGACCCAGTACTTC
-	-	TRBV2	TRBJ2-7	CASSFGVYEQYF	TGTGCCAGCAGTTTTGGGGTTTACGAGCAGTACTTC
-	-	TRBV6-1	TRBJ2-7	CASRAGGQGLSEQYF	TGTGCCAGCAGAGCGGGGGGACAGGGGCTGTCCGAGCAGTACTTC
-	-	TRBV4-1	TRBJ2-5	CASSRLVRETQYF	TGCGCCAGCAGCCGACTAGTTCGGGAGACCCAGTACTTC
-	-	TRBV30	TRBJ1-5	CAWNPTGARGQPQHF	TGTGCCTGGAATCCGACGGGGGCGCGGGGTCAGCCCCAGCATTTT
-	-	TRBV7-3	TRBJ2-6	CASGTGANVLTF	TGTGCCAGCGGAACTGGGGCCAACGTCCTGACTTTC
few	-	TRBV5-1	TRBJ2-1	CATGQIWARNEQFF	TGCGCCACTGGACAGATCTGGGCTCGCAATGAGCAGTTCTTC
-	-	TRBV21-1	TRBJ1-5	CASRAGHSNQPQHF	TGTGCCAGCAGGGCAGGACATAGCAATCAGCCCCAGCATTTT
once	TRBD1	TRBV6-6	TRBJ1-1	CASSTPGGAREAFF	TGTGCCAGCAGTACCCCAGGGGGCGCAAGGGAAGCTTTCTTT
-	-	TRBV6-5	TRBJ2-3	CASRGIDTQYF	TGTGCCAGCAGGGGTATAGATACGCAGTATTTT
once	-	TRBV29-1	TRBJ1-2	CSAGDYGYTF	TGCAGCGCTGGCGACTATGGCTACACCTTC
-	-	TRBV28	TRBJ1-1	CASSSFGTYTEAFF	TGTGCCAGCAGTTCTTTCGGGACTTACACTGAAGCTTTCTTT
-	-	TRBV29-1	TRBJ1-2	CSGGSGGGYGYTF	TGCAGCGGCGGCAGTGGGGGAGGATATGGCTACACCTTC
-	-	TRBV5-6	TRBJ2-7	CASSLESGENEQYF	TGTGCCAGCAGCCTGGAGTCGGGAGAAAACGAGCAGTACTTC
-	-	TRBV2	TRBJ1-6	CASSERDPPLHF	TGTGCCAGCAGTGAAAGGGACCCTCCCCTCCACTTT
-	-	TRBV18	TRBJ1-2	CASSPLGLTSGYTF	TGTGCCAGCTCACCACTCGGACTGACGAGTGGCTACACCTTC
-	-	TRBV18	TRBJ1-1	CASSPQNTEAFF	TGTGCCAGCTCACCGCAGAACACTGAAGCTTTCTTT
few	-	TRBV29-1	TRBJ1-4	CSVRTTTNEKLFF	TGCAGCGTCCGGACAACAACTAATGAAAAACTGTTTTTT
-	-	TRBV30	TRBJ1-1	CAWADGNAFF	TGTGCCTGGGCTGATGGCAATGCTTTCTTT
-	TRBD1	TRBV5-6	TRBJ1-2	CASSLGDSFYGYTF	TGTGCCAGCAGCTTGGGGGACAGCTTCTATGGCTACACCTTC
-	-	TRBV30	TRBJ1-1	CAWSPGNTEAFF	TGTGCCTGGAGCCCCGGGAACACTGAAGCTTTCTTT
-	TRBD1	TRBV5-1	TRBJ2-3	CASLGQVGSDTQYF	TGCGCCAGTTTAGGACAGGTTGGCTCAGATACGCAGTATTTT
-	-	TRBV6-1	TRBJ2-1	CASSESLPSNEQFF	TGTGCCAGCAGTGAATCTCTACCATCCAATGAGCAGTTCTTC
-	-	TRBV4-1	TRBJ1-6	CASSQGSAVYNSPLHF	TGCGCCAGCAGCCAAGGTTCGGCAGTCTATAATTCACCCCTCCACTTT
-	-	TRBV5-6	TRBJ2-1	CASSSDPRNEQFF	TGTGCCAGCAGCTCTGACCCGAGGAATGAGCAGTTCTTC
-	-	TRBV5-1	TRBJ2-5	CASSLVVGETQYF	TGCGCCAGCAGCTTGGTGGTCGGGGAGACCCAGTACTTC
-	-	TRBV6-5	TRBJ1-5	CASSYSQGSNQPQHF	TGTGCCAGCAGTTACTCTCAGGGAAGTAATCAGCCCCAGCATTTT
-	-	TRBV30	TRBJ1-2	CAWNHDRSNYGYTF	TGTGCCTGGAATCACGACAGATCTAACTATGGCTACACCTTC
-	-	TRBV29-1	TRBJ2-7	CSVSDPNQSREQYF	TGCAGCGTCTCCGACCCAAACCAAAGTCGCGAGCAGTACTTC
-	-	TRBV2	TRBJ2-2	CASTGTRNTGELFF	TGTGCCAGCACCGGGACGAGGAACACCGGGGAGCTGTTTTTT
-	TRBD1	TRBV29-1	TRBJ2-7	CSVRDRVSSYEQYF	TGCAGCGTTCGGGACAGGGTCAGCTCCTACGAGCAGTACTTC
-	-	TRBV30	TRBJ1-2	CAWRGPTAQTNYGYTF	TGTGCCTGGAGGGGCCCAACGGCGCAGACTAACTATGGCTACACCTTC
few	-	TRBV27	TRBJ2-6	CASSPIGSGANVLTF	TGTGCCAGCAGTCCCATCGGGTCTGGGGCCAACGTCCTGACTTTC
-	-	TRBV4-1	TRBJ1-3	CASSPIGRGAGNTIYF	TGCGCCAGCAGCCCTATCGGTCGTGGAGCGGGAAACACCATATATTTT
-	-	TRBV29-1	TRBJ2-7	CSARTDPYEQYF	TGCAGCGCCCGGACGGATCCCTACGAGCAGTACTTC
-	-	TRBV7-3	TRBJ1-1	CASSLNRGTEAFF	TGTGCCAGCAGCTTAAATAGGGGCACTGAAGCTTTCTTT
-	-	TRBV29-1	TRBJ2-7	CSVLRPSSYEQYF	TGCAGCGTTCTTCGTCCCAGCTCCTACGAGCAGTACTTC
-	TRBD1	TRBV7-6	TRBJ1-2	CASSPRDRVNYGYTF	TGTGCCAGCAGCCCCCGGGACAGGGTTAACTATGGCTACACCTTC